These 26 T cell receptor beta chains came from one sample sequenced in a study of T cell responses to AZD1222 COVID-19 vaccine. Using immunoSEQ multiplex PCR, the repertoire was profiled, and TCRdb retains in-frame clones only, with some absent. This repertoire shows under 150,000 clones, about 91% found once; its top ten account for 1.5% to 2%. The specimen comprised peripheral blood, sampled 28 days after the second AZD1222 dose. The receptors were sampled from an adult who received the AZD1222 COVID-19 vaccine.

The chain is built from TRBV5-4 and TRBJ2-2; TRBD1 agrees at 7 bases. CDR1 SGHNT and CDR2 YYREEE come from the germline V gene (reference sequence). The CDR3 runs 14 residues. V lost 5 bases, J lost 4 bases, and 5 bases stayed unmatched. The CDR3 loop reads CASRTTGATGELFF. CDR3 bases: TGTGCCAGCAGAACCACAGGGGCCACCGGGGAGCTGTTTTTT.

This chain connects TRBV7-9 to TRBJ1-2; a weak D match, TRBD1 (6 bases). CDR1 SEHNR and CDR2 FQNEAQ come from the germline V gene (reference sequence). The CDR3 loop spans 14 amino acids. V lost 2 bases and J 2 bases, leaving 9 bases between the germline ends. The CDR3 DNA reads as TGTGCCAGCAGCTTAACAACAGGGAACTATGGCTACACCTTC. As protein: CASSLTTGNYGYTF.

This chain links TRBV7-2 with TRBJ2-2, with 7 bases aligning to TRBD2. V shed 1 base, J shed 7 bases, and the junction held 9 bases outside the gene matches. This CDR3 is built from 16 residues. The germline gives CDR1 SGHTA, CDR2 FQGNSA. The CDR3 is CASSLVRLAEGGELFF. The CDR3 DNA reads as TGTGCCAGCAGCTTAGTTAGGCTAGCGGAGGGCGGGGAGCTGTTTTTT. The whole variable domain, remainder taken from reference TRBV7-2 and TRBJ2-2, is GAGVSQSPSNKVTEKGKDVELRCDPISGHTALYWYRQSLGQGLEFLIYFQGNSAPDKSGLPSDRFSAERTGGSVSTLTIQRTQQEDSAVYLCASSLVRLAEGGELFFGEGSRLTVL.

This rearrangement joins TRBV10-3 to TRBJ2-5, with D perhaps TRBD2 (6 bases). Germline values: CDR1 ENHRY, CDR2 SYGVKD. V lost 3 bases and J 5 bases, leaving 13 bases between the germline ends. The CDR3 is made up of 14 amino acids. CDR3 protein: CAISEPRAGETQYF. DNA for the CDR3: TGTGCCATCAGTGAACCTAGGGCGGGGGAGACCCAGTACTTC.

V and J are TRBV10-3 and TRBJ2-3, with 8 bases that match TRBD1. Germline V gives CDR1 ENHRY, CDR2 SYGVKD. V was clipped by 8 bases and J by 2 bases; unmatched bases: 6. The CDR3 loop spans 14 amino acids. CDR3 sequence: CAIAGTGLTDTQYF. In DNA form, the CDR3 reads TGTGCCATCGCAGGGACAGGCCTCACAGATACGCAGTATTTT.

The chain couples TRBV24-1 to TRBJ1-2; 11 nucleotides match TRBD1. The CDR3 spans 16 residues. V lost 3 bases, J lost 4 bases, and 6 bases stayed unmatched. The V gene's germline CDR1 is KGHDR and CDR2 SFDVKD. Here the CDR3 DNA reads TGTGCCACCAGTGATCCAGGACAGGGGGCGATCTATGGCTACACCTTC. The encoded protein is CATSDPGQGAIYGYTF.

The CDR3: CASSQGGRAKNIQYF. The CDR3, as DNA: TGTGCCAGCAGTCAGGGGGGGAGAGCCAAAAACATTCAGTACTTC. The chain links TRBV6-5 to TRBJ2-4; perhaps D is TRBD1 or TRBD2 (7 bases each). Germline assignment: CDR1 MNHEY and CDR2 SVGAGI. CDR3 length: 15 residues. V was trimmed by 5 bases and J by 0 bases, leaving 11 bases between them.

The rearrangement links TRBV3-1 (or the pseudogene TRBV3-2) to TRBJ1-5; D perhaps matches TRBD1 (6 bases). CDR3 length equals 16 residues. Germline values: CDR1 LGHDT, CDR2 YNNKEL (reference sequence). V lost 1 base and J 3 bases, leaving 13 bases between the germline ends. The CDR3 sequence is CASSQGGGLDNQPQHF. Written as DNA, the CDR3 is TGTGCCAGCAGCCAAGGGGGGGGGCTAGACAATCAGCCCCAGCATTTT.

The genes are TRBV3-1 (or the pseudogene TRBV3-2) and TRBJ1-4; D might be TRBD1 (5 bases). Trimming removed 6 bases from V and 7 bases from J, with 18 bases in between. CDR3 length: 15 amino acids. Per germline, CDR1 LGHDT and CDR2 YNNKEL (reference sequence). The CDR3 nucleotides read TGTGCCAGCAGTCCCCCGGGGCAAAGCGGTGAAAAACTGTTTTTT. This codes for CASSPPGQSGEKLFF.

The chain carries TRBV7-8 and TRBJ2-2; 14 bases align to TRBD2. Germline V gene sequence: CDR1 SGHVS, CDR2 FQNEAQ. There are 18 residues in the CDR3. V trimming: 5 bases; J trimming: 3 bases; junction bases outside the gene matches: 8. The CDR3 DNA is TGTGCCAGCAGCCGTCCCGGGACTAGCGGGAGATACACCGGGGAGCTGTTTTTT. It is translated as CASSRPGTSGRYTGELFF.

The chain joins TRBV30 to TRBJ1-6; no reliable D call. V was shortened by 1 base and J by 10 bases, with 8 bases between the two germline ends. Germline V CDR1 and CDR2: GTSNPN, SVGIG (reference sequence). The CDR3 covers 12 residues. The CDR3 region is CAWSGVGSPLHF. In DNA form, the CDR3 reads TGTGCCTGGAGTGGTGTAGGGTCACCCCTCCACTTT.

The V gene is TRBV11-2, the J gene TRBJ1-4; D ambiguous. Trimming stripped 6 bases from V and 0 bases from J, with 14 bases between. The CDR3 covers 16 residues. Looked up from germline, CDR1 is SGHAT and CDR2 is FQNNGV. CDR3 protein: CASSLRASATNEKLFF. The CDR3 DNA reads TGTGCCAGCAGTTTGCGGGCGAGTGCAACTAATGAAAAACTGTTTTTT. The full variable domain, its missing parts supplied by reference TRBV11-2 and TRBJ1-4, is EAGVAQSPRYKIIEKRQSVAFWCNPISGHATLYWYQQILGQGPKLLIQFQNNGVVDDSQLPKDRFSAERLKGVDSTLKIQPAKLEDSAVYLCASSLRASATNEKLFFGSGTQLSVL.

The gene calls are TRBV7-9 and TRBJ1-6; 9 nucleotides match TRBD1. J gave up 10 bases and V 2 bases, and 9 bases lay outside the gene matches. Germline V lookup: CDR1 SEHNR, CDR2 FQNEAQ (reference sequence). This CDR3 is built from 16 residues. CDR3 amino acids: CASSLPTGQGFSPLHF. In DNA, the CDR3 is TGTGCCAGCAGCTTACCTACGGGACAGGGCTTCTCACCCCTCCACTTT.

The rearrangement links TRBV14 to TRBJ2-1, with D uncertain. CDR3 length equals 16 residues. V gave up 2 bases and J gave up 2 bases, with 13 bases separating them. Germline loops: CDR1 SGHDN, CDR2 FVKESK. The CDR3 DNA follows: TGTGCCAGCAGCCAATTCGGCGGAATAACCTACAATGAGCAGTTCTTC. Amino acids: CASSQFGGITYNEQFF.

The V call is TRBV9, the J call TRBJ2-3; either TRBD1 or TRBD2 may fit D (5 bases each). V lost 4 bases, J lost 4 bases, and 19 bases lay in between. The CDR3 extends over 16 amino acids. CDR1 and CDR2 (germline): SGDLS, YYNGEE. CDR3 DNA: TGTGCCAGCAGCCCGAGGGACCCTACCCACTCAGATACGCAGTATTTT. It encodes CASSPRDPTHSDTQYF.

In DNA form, the CDR3 reads TGTGCCAGCAGTGACGCGGGGGTCAATGAGCAGTTCTTC. It translates to CASSDAGVNEQFF. The chain couples TRBV6-1 to TRBJ2-1, with 7 bases identical to TRBD2. Per germline, CDR1 MNHNS and CDR2 SASEGT. CDR3 size: 13 residues. V lost 3 bases to trimming and J lost 6 bases; unmatched junction nucleotides: 2.

CDR3 region: CASSKKHPYEQYV. DNA for the CDR3: TGTGCCAGTAGTAAAAAACACCCCTACGAGCAGTACGTC. This chain joins TRBV19 and TRBJ2-7; D not resolved. The V gene's germline CDR1 is LNHDA and CDR2 SQIVND (reference sequence). V shed 4 bases and J shed 2 bases, with 9 bases lying between them. The CDR3 has 13 amino acids.

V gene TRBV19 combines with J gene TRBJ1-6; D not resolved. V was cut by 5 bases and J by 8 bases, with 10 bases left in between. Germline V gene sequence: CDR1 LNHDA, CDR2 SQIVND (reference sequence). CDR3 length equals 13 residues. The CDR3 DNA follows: TGTGCCAGTAGTCACAGACTTTATTCACCCCTCCACTTT. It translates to CASSHRLYSPLHF.

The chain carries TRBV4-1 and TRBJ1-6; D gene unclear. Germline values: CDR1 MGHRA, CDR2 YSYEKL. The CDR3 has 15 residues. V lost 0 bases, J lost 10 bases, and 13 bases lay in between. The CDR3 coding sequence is TGCGCCAGCAGCCAAGAACGGCAGCCCGGGTCACCCCTCCACTTT. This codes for CASSQERQPGSPLHF.

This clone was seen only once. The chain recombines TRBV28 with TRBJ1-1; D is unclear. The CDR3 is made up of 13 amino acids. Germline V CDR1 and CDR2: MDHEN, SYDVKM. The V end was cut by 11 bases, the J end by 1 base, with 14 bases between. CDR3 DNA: TGTGCCGTCCGCCCCTCCTCGAACACTGAAGCTTTCTTT. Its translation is CAVRPSSNTEAFF.

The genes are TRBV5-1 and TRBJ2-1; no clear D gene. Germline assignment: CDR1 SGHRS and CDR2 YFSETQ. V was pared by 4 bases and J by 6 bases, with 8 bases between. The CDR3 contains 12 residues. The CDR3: CASSPPGNEQFF. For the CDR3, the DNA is TGCGCCAGCAGCCCGCCAGGCAATGAGCAGTTCTTC.

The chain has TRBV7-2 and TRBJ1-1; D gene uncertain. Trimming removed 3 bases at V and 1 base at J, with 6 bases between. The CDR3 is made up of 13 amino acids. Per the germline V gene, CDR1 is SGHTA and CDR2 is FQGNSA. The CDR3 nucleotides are TGTGCCAGCAGCTTCGGAGGGAACACTGAAGCTTTCTTT. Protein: CASSFGGNTEAFF.

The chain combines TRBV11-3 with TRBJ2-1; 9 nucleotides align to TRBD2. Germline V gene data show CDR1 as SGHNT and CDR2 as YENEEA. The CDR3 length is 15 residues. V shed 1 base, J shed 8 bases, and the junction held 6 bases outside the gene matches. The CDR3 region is CASSLGLAVLDEQFF. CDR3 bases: TGTGCCAGCAGCTTAGGACTAGCGGTCCTCGATGAGCAGTTCTTC.

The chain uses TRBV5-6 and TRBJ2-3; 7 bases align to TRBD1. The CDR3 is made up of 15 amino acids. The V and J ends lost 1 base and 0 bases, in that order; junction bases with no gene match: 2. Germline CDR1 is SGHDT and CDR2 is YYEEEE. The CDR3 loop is CASSLTGASTDTQYF. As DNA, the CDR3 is TGTGCCAGCAGCTTGACAGGGGCGAGCACAGATACGCAGTATTTT.

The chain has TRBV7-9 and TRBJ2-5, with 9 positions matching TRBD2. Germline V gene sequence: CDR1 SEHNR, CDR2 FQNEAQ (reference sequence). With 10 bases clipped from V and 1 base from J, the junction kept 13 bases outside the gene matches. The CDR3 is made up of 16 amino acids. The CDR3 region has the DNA TGTGCCACCACGCGGAGTGCGGGGGGGTTCCAAGAGACCCAGTACTTC. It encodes CATTRSAGGFQETQYF.

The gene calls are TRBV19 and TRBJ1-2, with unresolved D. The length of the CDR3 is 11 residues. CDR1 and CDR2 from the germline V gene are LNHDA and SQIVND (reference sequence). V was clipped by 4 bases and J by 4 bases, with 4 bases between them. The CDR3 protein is CASSRGYGYTF. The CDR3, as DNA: TGTGCCAGTAGTAGGGGCTATGGCTACACCTTC.